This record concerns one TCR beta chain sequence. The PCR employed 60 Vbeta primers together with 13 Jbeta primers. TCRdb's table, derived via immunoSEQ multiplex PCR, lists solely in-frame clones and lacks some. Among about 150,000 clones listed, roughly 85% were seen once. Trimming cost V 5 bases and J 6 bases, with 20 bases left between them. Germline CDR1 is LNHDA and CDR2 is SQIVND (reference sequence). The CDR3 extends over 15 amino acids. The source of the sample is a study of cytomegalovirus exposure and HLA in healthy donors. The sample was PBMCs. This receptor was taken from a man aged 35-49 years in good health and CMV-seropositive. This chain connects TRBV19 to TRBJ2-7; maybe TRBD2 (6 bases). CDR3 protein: CASSPRYGGGREQYF. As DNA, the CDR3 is TGTGCCAGTAGTCCACGTTACGGGGGTGGGCGCGAGCAGTACTTC.